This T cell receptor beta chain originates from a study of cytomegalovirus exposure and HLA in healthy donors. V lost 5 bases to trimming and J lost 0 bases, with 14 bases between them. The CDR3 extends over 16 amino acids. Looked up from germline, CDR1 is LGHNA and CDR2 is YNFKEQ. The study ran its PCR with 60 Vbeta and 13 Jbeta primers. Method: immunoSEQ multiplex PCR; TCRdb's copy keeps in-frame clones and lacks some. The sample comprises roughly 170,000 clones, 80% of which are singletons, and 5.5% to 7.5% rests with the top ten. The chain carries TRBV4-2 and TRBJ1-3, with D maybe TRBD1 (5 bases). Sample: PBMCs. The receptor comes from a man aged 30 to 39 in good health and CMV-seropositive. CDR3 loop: CASSIVGAPSGNTIYF. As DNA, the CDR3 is TGTGCCAGCAGCATTGTAGGGGCTCCCTCTGGAAACACCATATATTTT.